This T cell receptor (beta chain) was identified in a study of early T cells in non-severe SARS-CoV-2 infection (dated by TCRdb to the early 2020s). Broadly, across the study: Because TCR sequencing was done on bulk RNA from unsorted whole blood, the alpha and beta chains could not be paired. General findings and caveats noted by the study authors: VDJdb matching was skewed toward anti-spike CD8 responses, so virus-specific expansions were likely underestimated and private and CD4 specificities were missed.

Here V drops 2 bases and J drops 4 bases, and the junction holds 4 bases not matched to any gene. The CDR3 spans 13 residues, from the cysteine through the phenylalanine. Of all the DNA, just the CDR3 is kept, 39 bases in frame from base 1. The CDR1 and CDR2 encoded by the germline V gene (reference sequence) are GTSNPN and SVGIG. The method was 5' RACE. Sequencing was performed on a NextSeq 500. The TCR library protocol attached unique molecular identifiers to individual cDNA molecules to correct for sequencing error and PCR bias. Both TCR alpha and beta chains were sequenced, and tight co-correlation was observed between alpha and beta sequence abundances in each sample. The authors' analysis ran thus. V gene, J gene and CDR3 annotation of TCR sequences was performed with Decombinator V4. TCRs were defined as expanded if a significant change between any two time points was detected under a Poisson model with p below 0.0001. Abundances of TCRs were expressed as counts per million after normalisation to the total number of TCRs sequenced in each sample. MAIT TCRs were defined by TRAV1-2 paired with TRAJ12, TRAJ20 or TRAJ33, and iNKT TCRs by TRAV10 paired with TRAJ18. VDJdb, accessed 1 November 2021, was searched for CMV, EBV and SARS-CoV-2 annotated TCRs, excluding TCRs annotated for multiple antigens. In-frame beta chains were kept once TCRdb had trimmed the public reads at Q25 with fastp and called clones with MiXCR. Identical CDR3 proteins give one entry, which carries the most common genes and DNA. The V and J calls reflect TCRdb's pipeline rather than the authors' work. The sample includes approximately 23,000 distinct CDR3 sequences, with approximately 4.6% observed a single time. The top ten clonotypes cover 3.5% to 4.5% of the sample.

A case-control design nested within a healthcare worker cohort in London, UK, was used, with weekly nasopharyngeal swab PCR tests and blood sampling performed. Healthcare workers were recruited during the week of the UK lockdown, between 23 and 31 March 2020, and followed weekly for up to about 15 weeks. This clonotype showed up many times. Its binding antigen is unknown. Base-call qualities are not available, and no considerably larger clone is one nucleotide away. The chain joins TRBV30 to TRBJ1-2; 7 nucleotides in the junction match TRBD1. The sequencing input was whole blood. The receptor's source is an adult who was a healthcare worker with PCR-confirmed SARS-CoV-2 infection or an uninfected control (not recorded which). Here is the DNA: TGTGCCTGGAGTCTTCAGGGGGGCTATGGCTACACCTTC. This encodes CAWSLQGGYGYTF.